This TCR beta chain was identified in a study of blood T cell repertoires in COVID-19 (dated by TCRdb to between 2020 and 2021). With regard to the full study: Collaborator samples came from the United States, Italy and Spain and covered acute and convalescent phases of COVID-19. Deeply sampled blood TCRbeta repertoires from subjects exposed to, actively infected with, or recovered from COVID-19 were included in the dataset. A de-identified subject ID, COVID-19 status, age in years and sex were almost always included in the sample metadata. The material from the prospective study consisted of cDNA or gDNA derived from T cells, B-cell-depleted T cells, or PBMCs. Where HLA class I and class II types were available, the types were taken from metadata supplied by the sample provider, not from assay-based typing. The samples were drawn from two sources: the first 160 participants of the ongoing ImmuneRACE study, and approximately 1,300 subjects contributed by 6 global collaborators. The repertoires were released in a freely available public database intended as a resource for research on the immune response to SARS-CoV-2.

Results and caveats for the whole study, not just this receptor: The amount of clinical and demographic metadata varied by source and participant and was provided uncurated.

TCRbeta CDR3 regions were amplified from genomic DNA using the immunoSEQ Assay, a bias-controlled multiplex PCR. Per the original workflow: Within the assay, amplification of reference gene primers was used to estimate how many nucleated cells each sample contained. Sequence reads were collapsed and filtered to measure the absolute abundance of every unique TCRbeta CDR3 rearrangement. Productive Simpson clonality was computed per sample as the square root of Simpson's diversity index over productive rearrangements. In TCRdb, the immuneACCESS table is reduced to in-frame sequences with V and J assigned. These tables do not hold every clone; where another copy was compared, an unresolved V gene accounts for under half, and the others remain unexplained. The DNA was the basis for D and trimming; V, J and clone size are from that table. In this sample the table shows 200,000 to 300,000 clones, 65% to 90% of which occur a single time. 2% to 2.5% of the sample belongs to the ten largest clones.

Turning to this clone: It has no known antigen specificity. The sample holds no much larger clone one base away, and base qualities are not on file.

A second Seattle source provided samples from volunteer blood donors who had recovered from COVID-19. Whole blood was collected in K2EDTA tubes by collaborating institutions according to the institutions' own protocols. For TCRbeta analysis, collaborators shipped samples as frozen whole blood, isolated PBMCs, or DNA extracted from either of those sample types. CDR1 is given as MNHNY and CDR2 as SVGAGI, both from the germline V gene (reference sequence). Deletion took 2 bases off V and 6 bases off J, with a span of 3 bases between the germline ends. The CDR3 runs 11 residues from the cysteine to the phenylalanine. Only the CDR3 part of the read is kept: 33 bases, read in frame from the first base.

This TCR came from a man between 35 and 55 years old who had recovered from COVID-19. Sequenced sample: peripheral blood. The rearranged chain carries TRBV6-6 and TRBJ2-3; the D gene cannot be resolved reliably. The sequenced DNA is TGTGCCAGCAGTTACGCGGATACGCAGTATTTT. This gives the protein CASSYADTQYF.